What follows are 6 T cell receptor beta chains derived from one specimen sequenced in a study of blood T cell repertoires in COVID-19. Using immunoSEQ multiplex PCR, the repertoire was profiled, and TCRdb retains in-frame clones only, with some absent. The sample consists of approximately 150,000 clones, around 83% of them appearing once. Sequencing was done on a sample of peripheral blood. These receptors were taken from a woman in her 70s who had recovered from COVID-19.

In DNA form, the CDR3 reads TGTGCCAGCAGCCCCCGGACTAGCGGGGGGCCAGATACGCAGTATTTT. This encodes CASSPRTSGGPDTQYF. The V and J genes are TRBV5-4 and TRBJ2-3, with 14 positions matching TRBD2. Germline CDR1 SGHNT, CDR2 YYREEE (reference sequence). Trimming cost V 4 bases and J 4 bases; bases outside gene matches: 5. The CDR3 extends over 16 amino acids.

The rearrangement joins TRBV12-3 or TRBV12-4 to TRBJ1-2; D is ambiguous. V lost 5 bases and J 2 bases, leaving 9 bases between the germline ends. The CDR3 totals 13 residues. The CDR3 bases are TGTGCCAGCAGTCCCGGAGTAAACTATGGCTACACCTTC. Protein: CASSPGVNYGYTF.

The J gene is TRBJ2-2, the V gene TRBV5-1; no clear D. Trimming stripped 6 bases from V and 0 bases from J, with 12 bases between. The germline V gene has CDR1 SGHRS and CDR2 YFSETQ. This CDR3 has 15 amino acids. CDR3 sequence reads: CASTPRVTNTGELFF. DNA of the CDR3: TGCGCCAGCACCCCCCGGGTGACGAACACCGGGGAGCTGTTTTTT.

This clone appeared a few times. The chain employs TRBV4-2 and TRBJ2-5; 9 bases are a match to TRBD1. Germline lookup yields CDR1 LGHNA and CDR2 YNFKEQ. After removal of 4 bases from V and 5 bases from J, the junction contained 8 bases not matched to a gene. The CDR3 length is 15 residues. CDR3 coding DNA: TGTGCCAGCAGCCTCGGGGACAGGGAGGGGGAGACCCAGTACTTC. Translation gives CASSLGDREGETQYF.

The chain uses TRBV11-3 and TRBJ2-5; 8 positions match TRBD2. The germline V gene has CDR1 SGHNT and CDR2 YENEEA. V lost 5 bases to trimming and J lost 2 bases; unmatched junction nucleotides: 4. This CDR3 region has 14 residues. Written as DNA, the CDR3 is TGTGCCAGCAGCCCCGGACTAGCACAAGAGACCCAGTACTTC. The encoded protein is CASSPGLAQETQYF.

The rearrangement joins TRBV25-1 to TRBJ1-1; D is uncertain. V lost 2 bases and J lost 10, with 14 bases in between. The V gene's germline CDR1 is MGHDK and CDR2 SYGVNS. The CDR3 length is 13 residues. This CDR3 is CASSEREMLVAFF. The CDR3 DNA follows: TGTGCCAGCAGTGAAAGGGAGATGTTGGTAGCTTTCTTT. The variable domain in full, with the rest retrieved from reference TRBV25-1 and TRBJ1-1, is EADIYQTPRYLVIGTGKKITLECSQTMGHDKMYWYQQDPGMELHLIHYSYGVNSTEKGDLSSESTVSRIRTEHFPLTLESARPSHTSQYLCASSEREMLVAFFGQGTRLTVV.